These 22 T cell receptor beta chains were all obtained from the same sample, sequenced in a study of T-cell memory formation after mild COVID-19. TCRdb fed the 5' RACE reads into MiXCR, producing one record per CDR3 protein. This sample carries hundreds of thousands of distinct CDR3 sequences, approximately 25% of them seen once, and the ten largest clones take around 12%. The sequencing sample was made of PBMCs or a T cell subset sorted from them (not recorded which). The source of these receptors is an adult woman who had mild COVID-19 (a few samples of this study predate the infection). Cell type and time point are not known.

This clonotype was observed a handful of times. The V gene is TRBV9, the J gene TRBJ2-3; D may be TRBD2 (6 bases). The V end was cut by 2 bases, the J end by 2 bases, with 9 bases between. In germline, CDR1 is SGDLS, CDR2 YYNGEE. This CDR3 is built from 14 residues. This CDR3 is CASSVGLFTDTQYF. CDR3 coding DNA: TGTGCCAGCAGCGTGGGACTTTTCACAGATACGCAGTATTTT. The whole variable domain, filled in from reference TRBV9 and TRBJ2-3, reads DSGVTQTPKHLITATGQRVTLRCSPRSGDLSVYWYQQSLDQGLQFLIQYYNGEERAKGNILERFSAQQFPDLHSELNLSSLELGDSALYFCASSVGLFTDTQYFGPGTRLTVL.

This clonotype occurred a few times. This chain connects TRBV20-1 to TRBJ1-5; possibly TRBD1 for D (6 bases). V was cut by 1 base and J by 3 bases, with 7 bases left in between. In germline, CDR1 is DFQATT, CDR2 SNEGSKA (reference sequence). CDR3 size: 13 residues. The CDR3: CSARGQDNQPQHF. The CDR3 DNA sequence: TGCAGTGCTAGAGGACAGGACAATCAGCCCCAGCATTTT.

The genes are TRBV14 and TRBJ2-3, with D perhaps matching TRBD2 (6 bases). The V gene lost 4 bases and the J gene lost 0 bases, with 14 bases spanning the gap. This CDR3 region has 16 residues. CDR1 and CDR2 from the germline V gene are SGHDN and FVKESK. DNA of the CDR3: TGTGCCAGCAGCCCACTTGCGGGAACGAGCACAGATACGCAGTATTTT. Protein product: CASSPLAGTSTDTQYF.

This sequence joins TRBV27 and TRBJ1-5, with 8 bases lining up with TRBD1. CDR1 and CDR2 from the germline V gene are MNHEY and SMNVEV (reference sequence). Germline trimming cut 5 bases from V and 6 bases from J; bases unmatched to any gene: 6. The CDR3 contains 14 residues. CDR3 loop: CASSRGQGGQPQHF. The CDR3 bases are TGTGCCAGCAGTAGAGGACAGGGCGGTCAGCCCCAGCATTTT.

The chain couples TRBV9 to TRBJ2-7; TRBD1 might be the D (6 bases). This CDR3 has 15 residues. Deletions cut 4 bases from V and 2 bases from J, with 16 bases between. CDR1 is SGDLS and CDR2 is YYNGEE in the germline V gene. DNA of the CDR3: TGTGCCAGCAGCCCCGAAGGGACACCTGCCTACGAGCAGTACTTC. It specifies CASSPEGTPAYEQYF.

The gene calls are TRBV6-5 and TRBJ2-5; the match to TRBD1 covers 9 bases. The V and J ends lost 6 bases and 5 bases, in that order; junction bases with no gene match: 16. In germline, CDR1 is MNHEY, CDR2 SVGAGI. This CDR3 is built from 17 residues. CDR3 DNA: TGTGCCAGCAGCCCCGTGCCGGGACAGGGTTTTTCGGAGACCCAGTACTTC. Protein: CASSPVPGQGFSETQYF.

This chain connects TRBV14 to TRBJ2-7, with D unresolved. Germline V gene lookup returns CDR1 SGHDN and CDR2 FVKESK. V gave up 0 bases and J gave up 5 bases, with 11 bases separating them. The CDR3 has 14 amino acids. CDR3 bases: TGTGCCAGCAGCCAAGAAACAGCCAGCAACGAGCAGTACTTC. Translation: CASSQETASNEQYF.

This clonotype was counted between two and nine times. The rearrangement uses TRBV5-1 and TRBJ2-2, with D perhaps given as TRBD1 or TRBD2 (5 bases each). The CDR3 is 17 amino acids. Trimming cost V 3 bases and J 3 bases, with 18 bases left between them. Germline values: CDR1 SGHRS, CDR2 YFSETQ. The CDR3 DNA reads as TGCGCCAGCAGCTGGGGACCTCGGCAGAGAGACACCGGGGAGCTGTTTTTT. As protein: CASSWGPRQRDTGELFF. Full variable domain (rest looked up from reference TRBV5-1 and TRBJ2-2): KAGVTQTPRYLIKTRGQQVTLSCSPISGHRSVSWYQQTPGQGLQFLFEYFSETQRNKGNFPGRFSGRQFSNSRSEMNVSTLELGDSALYLCASSWGPRQRDTGELFFGEGSRLTVL.

This chain connects TRBV20-1 to TRBJ2-3; the match to TRBD2 covers 9 bases. CDR1 is DFQATT, CDR2 SNEGSKA, per germline (reference sequence). CDR3 length: 14 residues. The junction had 2 bases not matched to a gene; V was cut back by 3 bases and J by 1 base. CDR3 protein: CSARRTSGTDTQYF. CDR3 DNA: TGCAGTGCTAGGAGGACTAGCGGCACAGATACGCAGTATTTT.

The chain couples TRBV7-8 to TRBJ2-3; D remains ambiguous. The germline CDR1 and CDR2 sequences are SGHVS and FQNEAQ. The CDR3 totals 14 residues. V dropped 5 bases and J dropped 0 bases, with 9 bases sitting between them. CDR3 residues: CASSRVISTDTQYF. Written as DNA, the CDR3 is TGTGCCAGCAGCCGGGTAATAAGCACAGATACGCAGTATTTT.

The V gene is TRBV5-5, the J gene TRBJ1-1; D gene ambiguous. The germline V gene has CDR1 SGHKS and CDR2 YYEKEE (reference sequence). The CDR3 has 14 amino acids. Trimming stripped 0 bases from V and 3 bases from J, with 9 bases between. The CDR3 region is CASSLGESDTEAFF. CDR3 DNA sequence: TGTGCCAGCAGCTTGGGGGAATCGGACACTGAAGCTTTCTTT. The entire variable domain, with the rest obtained from reference TRBV5-5 and TRBJ1-1, is as follows: DAGVTQSPTHLIKTRGQQVTLRCSPISGHKSVSWYQQVLGQGPQFIFQYYEKEERGRGNFPDRFSARQFPNYSSELNVNALLLGDSALYLCASSLGESDTEAFFGQGTRLTVV.

The genes are TRBV4-3 and TRBJ1-1; 7 bases map to TRBD1. The CDR3 has 19 residues. Losses at the gene ends were 0 bases for V and 2 bases for J; bases not matched to a gene: 15. Germline loops: CDR1 LGHNA, CDR2 YSLEER. CDR3 sequence (DNA): TGCGCCAGCAGCCAAGATGCTTACGGGGACAGCCTCCGTAACACTGAAGCTTTCTTT. This translates into CASSQDAYGDSLRNTEAFF.

The J gene is TRBJ2-1, the V gene TRBV12-3 or TRBV12-4, with 7 bases identical to TRBD2. The CDR3 runs to 14 residues. V shed 2 bases, J shed 9 bases, and the junction held 7 bases outside the gene matches. The CDR3 region is CASSLRGGEGEQFF. In nucleotides, the CDR3 is TGTGCCAGCAGTTTACGCGGGGGAGAGGGTGAGCAGTTCTTC.

A few counts support this clonotype. The chain joins TRBV6-2 or TRBV6-3 to TRBJ2-7, with 7 bases fitting TRBD2. Germline lookup yields CDR1 MNHEY and CDR2 SVGEGT. J lost 3 bases, V lost 4 bases, and 9 bases had no gene match. The CDR3 has 15 amino acids. CDR3 nucleotides: TGTGCCAGCAGTTCCACTAGCGTACCGTTCTACGAGCAGTACTTC. Translated, it gives CASSSTSVPFYEQYF.

The table lists this clonotype with many counts. The J gene is TRBJ2-5, the V gene TRBV5-1; D uncertain. Germline V gives CDR1 SGHRS, CDR2 YFSETQ. Between the trimmed V and J ends, which lost 4 bases and 5 bases, there was a span of 9 bases. CDR3 size: 12 residues. The CDR3 loop reads CASSPGWETQYF. The CDR3 nucleotides are TGCGCCAGCAGCCCTGGGTGGGAGACCCAGTACTTC.

This chain uses TRBV5-6 with TRBJ1-6; TRBD1 matches 8 bases. Germline V lookup: CDR1 SGHDT, CDR2 YYEEEE. This CDR3 has 15 residues. V gave up 4 bases and J gave up 10 bases; unmatched junction bases: 10. Here the CDR3 DNA reads TGTGCCAGCAGCCGGGAGGCAGGGGGCAGATCACCCCTCCACTTT. Its translation: CASSREAGGRSPLHF.

The gene calls are TRBV27 and TRBJ2-2, with D perhaps matching TRBD1 (6 bases). CDR3 size: 18 residues. Germline CDR1 and CDR2: MNHEY and SMNVEV (reference sequence). V lost 2 bases and J 4 bases, leaving 20 bases between the germline ends. This CDR3 reads CASSLGQGLLSSTGELFF. In DNA form, the CDR3 reads TGTGCCAGCAGTTTAGGTCAGGGGTTACTTTCGTCCACCGGGGAGCTGTTTTTT.

This clonotype was observed a handful of times. This chain joins TRBV5-6 and TRBJ1-2; 10 nucleotides align to TRBD1. The CDR3 contains 15 residues. J gave up 4 bases and V 4 bases, and 7 bases lay outside the gene matches. Per the germline V gene, CDR1 is SGHDT and CDR2 is YYEEEE. In DNA, the CDR3 is TGTGCCAGCAGCGCCACCCGGGACAGGGGCTATGGCTACACCTTC. Protein: CASSATRDRGYGYTF.

J is TRBJ2-5 and V is TRBV9; 10 bases are shared with TRBD2. Germline V gives CDR1 SGDLS, CDR2 YYNGEE. The trim removed 0 bases at V and 5 bases at J, leaving 10 bases unmatched. The CDR3 sequence is 17 residues long. The CDR3 nucleotides are TGTGCCAGCAGCGTAGACCAGACTAGCGGGCTACGGGAGACCCAGTACTTC. Its protein product is CASSVDQTSGLRETQYF. Supplemented by reference TRBV9 and TRBJ2-5, the full variable domain reads DSGVTQTPKHLITATGQRVTLRCSPRSGDLSVYWYQQSLDQGLQFLIQYYNGEERAKGNILERFSAQQFPDLHSELNLSSLELGDSALYFCASSVDQTSGLRETQYFGPGTRLLVL.

This chain links TRBV18 with TRBJ2-2; maybe TRBD1 (5 bases). The germline gives CDR1 KGHSH, CDR2 LQKENI. This CDR3 is built from 14 residues. The V end lost 1 base, the J end lost 7 bases, and 10 bases lay between the germline ends. This CDR3 is CASSPRRGDGELFF. CDR3 DNA: TGTGCCAGCTCACCACGAAGGGGCGACGGGGAGCTGTTTTTT.

This chain uses TRBV7-9 with TRBJ2-5; 8 positions agree with TRBD2. The CDR3 has 19 residues. V lost 1 base to trimming and J lost 2 bases; unmatched junction nucleotides: 15. Germline lookup yields CDR1 SEHNR and CDR2 FQNEAQ (reference sequence). The CDR3 coding sequence is TGTGCCAGCAGCTTAGTATCGTTGTCACTAGCGGAACTACAAGAGACCCAGTACTTC. Translation: CASSLVSLSLAELQETQYF.

The rearrangement joins TRBV4-3 to TRBJ2-7; 10 bases are shared with TRBD2. The CDR3 is 18 amino acids. The germline V gene has CDR1 LGHNA and CDR2 YSLEER. Germline trimming cut 0 bases from V and 1 base from J; bases unmatched to any gene: 9. The CDR3 nucleotides are TGCGCCAGCAGCCAAGATGCTAGCGGGAGTGGGGGTTCCTACGAGCAGTACTTC. This sequence encodes CASSQDASGSGGSYEQYF.